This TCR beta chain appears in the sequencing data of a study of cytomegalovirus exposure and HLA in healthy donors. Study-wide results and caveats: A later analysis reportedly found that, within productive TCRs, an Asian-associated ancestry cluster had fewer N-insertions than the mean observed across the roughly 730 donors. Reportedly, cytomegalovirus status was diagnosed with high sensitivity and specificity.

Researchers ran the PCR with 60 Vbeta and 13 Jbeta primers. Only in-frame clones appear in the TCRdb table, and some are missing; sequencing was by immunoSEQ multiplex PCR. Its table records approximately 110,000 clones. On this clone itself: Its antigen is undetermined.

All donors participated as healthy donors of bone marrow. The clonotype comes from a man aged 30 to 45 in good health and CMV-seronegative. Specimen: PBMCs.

The CDR3 coding sequence is TGTGCCAGAAGCTTGGCCCCACAGCCCCAGCATTTT. This sequence encodes CARSLAPQPQHF. This rearrangement joins TRBV5-3 to TRBJ1-5; D unclear. TRBV5-3 is an ORF; its function is uncertain. Trimming removed 0 bases at V and 7 bases at J, with 5 bases between. The CDR3 is 12 amino acids.